This T cell receptor (beta chain) was obtained from a study of CD8 T cells in ankylosing spondylitis. TCRdb reanalysed the 5' RACE reads using MiXCR and keeps one entry per CDR3 protein. The data show around 150,000 distinct CDR3 sequences, with around 18% seen just once and about 7.6% held by the top ten. This clonotype was recorded many times. The CDR3 runs 12 residues. The ends were cut back, 3 bases at V and 9 bases at J, with 12 bases in the middle. Germline V lookup: CDR1 DFQATT, CDR2 SNEGSKA (reference sequence). What was sequenced was blood, either unsorted or a sorted T cell fraction (not recorded which). This chain joins TRBV20-1 and TRBJ2-1, with D perhaps being TRBD1 or TRBD2 (5 bases each). The receptor was derived from a male donor with ankylosing spondylitis or in good health (not recorded which). This chain's CDR3 is CSASGGPFEQFF. Written as DNA, the CDR3 is TGCAGTGCTAGTGGGGGACCATTTGAGCAGTTCTTC.